The clone carrying this TCR beta chain was detected many times. Its cognate antigen is unknown. Scientists amplified the TCR beta CDR3 regions from RNA transcripts. HTBI-primed first-round RT-PCR preceded second-round multiplex PCR. TCRdb re-called the multiplex PCR reads through MiXCR, storing one row per CDR3 protein. The sample lists about 400,000 distinct CDR3 sequences, roughly 21% occurring once. These data originate in a study of Graves' ophthalmopathy and Graves' hyperthyroidism. Reliance was placed on clinical symptoms, serum thyroxine, TRAb, thyroid ultrasound and orbital computed tomography for diagnosis. Study conclusions and caveats: Most thyroid clonotypes expanded beyond 0.001 frequency were also found in blood. A model of 13 signatures distinguished ophthalmopathy from stable hyperthyroidism at approximately 90% sensitivity and 81.08% specificity.

V lost 3 bases and J 0 bases, leaving 8 bases between the germline ends. The length of the CDR3 is 14 residues. What was sequenced was peripheral blood. This TCR was sampled from a woman aged 18-29 years with stable Graves' hyperthyroidism. V usage is TRBV12-3 or TRBV12-4 and J usage is TRBJ1-1; no clear D. In DNA, the CDR3 is TGTGCCAGCAGTTTGGGCGGTCTGAACACTGAAGCTTTCTTT. Translating gives CASSLGGLNTEAFF.